This T cell receptor beta chain was identified in a study of vaccination effects on CD4 cells after COVID-19. Before any sequencing was done, the ViraFEST assay used viral peptide pools to expand antigen-specific CD4+ T cells. Following an approximately 10-day culture, CD4+ T cells were purified. No vaccinee had earlier SARS-CoV-2 infection, and nucleocapsid antibodies were negative. Culturing of some 1.8 million PBMC per well took place with around 9.4 IU/ml IL-2 and approximately 10 ug/ml peptides. CDR3 size: 15 residues. CDR1 SGHNT and CDR2 YYREEE come from the germline V gene (reference sequence). V gave up 5 bases and J gave up 1 base; unmatched junction bases: 5. Generated by immunoSEQ multiplex PCR, the TCRdb table keeps only in-frame clones and is missing some. The data contain approximately 74,000 clones, about four fifths of them singletons. A note on this clone: Antigen unknown.

This clonotype was sampled from a human donor who received a COVID-19 vaccine. The sample here was CD4+ T cells from PBMCs cultured with HCoV-NL63 spike peptides, taken before COVID-19 vaccination. This chain uses TRBV5-4 with TRBJ1-1; TRBD1 agrees at 10 bases. CDR3 sequence: CASSRDRGSNTEAFF. The CDR3 DNA is TGTGCCAGCAGTCGGGACAGGGGTTCGAACACTGAAGCTTTCTTT. Using reference TRBV5-4 and TRBJ1-1 for the parts outside the CDR3, the full variable domain is ETGVTQSPTHLIKTRGQQVTLRCSSQSGHNTVSWYQQALGQGPQFIFQYYREEENGRGNFPPRFSGLQFPNYSSELNVNALELDDSALYLCASSRDRGSNTEAFFGQGTRLTVV.